Following are 4 T cell receptor beta chains from one sample sequenced in a study of cytomegalovirus exposure and HLA in healthy donors. Use of 60 Vbeta and 13 Jbeta primers characterized the PCR. The repertoire was sequenced with immunoSEQ multiplex PCR; TCRdb's copy has only in-frame clones and lacks some. Among around 160,000 clones, roughly four fifths were seen once, and the ten largest hold 3%. Material for sequencing was PBMCs. The receptors derive from a man aged 40-55 years in good health and CMV-seropositive.

The chain is built from TRBV27 and TRBJ1-5; no clear D. This CDR3 comprises 13 residues. V was shortened by 5 bases and J by 4 bases, with 9 bases between the two germline ends. Germline CDR1 is MNHEY and CDR2 is SMNVEV (reference sequence). Here the CDR3 reads CASSPRRNQPQHF. The DNA of the CDR3 is TGTGCCAGCAGTCCGAGAAGAAATCAGCCCCAGCATTTT.

V and J are TRBV9 and TRBJ1-2; TRBD1 aligns across 7 bases. Germline lookup yields CDR1 SGDLS and CDR2 YYNGEE. CDR3 length equals 15 residues. Trimming took 4 bases from V and 2 from J; bases not matched to a gene: 8. The CDR3 loop reads CASSPGQLLNYGYTF. In DNA form, the CDR3 reads TGTGCCAGCAGCCCGGGACAGCTACTCAACTATGGCTACACCTTC. Supplemented by reference TRBV9 and TRBJ1-2, the full variable domain reads DSGVTQTPKHLITATGQRVTLRCSPRSGDLSVYWYQQSLDQGLQFLIQYYNGEERAKGNILERFSAQQFPDLHSELNLSSLELGDSALYFCASSPGQLLNYGYTFGSGTRLTVV.

V usage is TRBV19 and J usage is TRBJ1-4; D is ambiguous. CDR3 size: 14 residues. CDR1 and CDR2 (germline): LNHDA, SQIVND (reference sequence). The ends were cut back, 5 bases at V and 4 bases at J, with 11 bases in the middle. CDR3 region: CASSWRQNNEKLFF. The CDR3 DNA sequence: TGTGCCAGTAGTTGGCGACAAAATAATGAAAAACTGTTTTTT.

The chain is built from TRBV28 and TRBJ1-5; D unclear. Trimming removed 2 bases at V and 3 bases at J, with 11 bases between. The germline V gene encodes CDR1 MDHEN and CDR2 SYDVKM. This CDR3 region has 15 residues. CDR3 DNA: TGTGCCAGCAGTTTAGGTGTCAGACTCAATCAGCCCCAGCATTTT. It translates to CASSLGVRLNQPQHF. The full variable domain, in which reference TRBV28 and TRBJ1-5 provide the parts outside the CDR3, is DVKVTQSSRYLVKRTGEKVFLECVQDMDHENMFWYRQDPGLGLRLIYFSYDVKMKEKGDIPEGYSVSREKKERFSLILESASTNQTSMYLCASSLGVRLNQPQHFGDGTRLSIL.